The clone carrying this T cell receptor beta chain has at least ten counts. Its target is not known. The CDR3 is made up of 15 amino acids. Germline CDR1 is MDHEN and CDR2 is SYDVKM. The V segment lost 4 bases and the J segment 2 bases; nucleotides outside the gene matches: 6. Assay used: immunoSEQ multiplex PCR; TCRdb lists only in-frame clones, some missing. The table lists over 15,000 clones, around 84% of them singletons, with roughly a third in the top ten. The data were obtained in a study of T cell clones after liver transplantation. Study details: Samples came from ITN030ST, which attempted immunosuppression withdrawal within 2 years of liver transplantation. Apart from a few HCV-positive recipients, transplants were for non-autoimmune, non-viral reasons. Regarding the study as a whole: Graft donor-reactive T cells may have migrated into the graft rather than being deleted. A larger donor-reactive than third-party decline suggested partial antigen-specific deletion.

Source: CD8+ T cells from blood, taken about 50 months after liver transplant. The clonotype was recovered from a human patient who received a liver transplant. Some T cells may be graft donor cells. This chain uses TRBV28 with TRBJ1-1; 8 nucleotides agree with TRBD1. The CDR3 DNA sequence: TGTGCCAGCAGTTACCACAGGGGGGGAAACACTGAAGCTTTCTTT. Translation: CASSYHRGGNTEAFF.